Listed below are T cell receptor beta chains from one sample, sequenced in a study of cytomegalovirus exposure and HLA in healthy donors. The data were produced by immunoSEQ multiplex PCR, yet TCRdb's version contains in-frame clones alone and is incomplete. The repertoire holds roughly 120,000 clones, with more than 80% as singletons. Source material: PBMCs. Receptors originate from a man aged 35 to 55 in good health and CMV-seronegative. Each CDR3 is given with its conserved first and last residue. The order of the fields is CDR3 protein, V gene, clone size. The size of a clone is reported for some rows only, either as once, few or many, or as a class for expanded clones.

CASSQQGSREAFF,TRBV19,NA
CASSLLVFTADQPQHF,TRBV7-8,NA
CSSSLTGQGSAEQYF,TRBV7-9,NA
CASRGRGLAGRSSYEQYF,TRBV27,few
CASSLGRASSGANVLTF,TRBV5-6,NA
CASSMGGSRTDTQYF,TRBV19,NA
CASTSRGGTDIQYF,TRBV5-1,NA
CASSLTDNEQFF,TRBV28,NA
CASSMPLAGDNGELFF,TRBV5-6,NA
CASSFSGGDTQYF,TRBV27,NA
CASYTTGGHTEAFF,TRBV10-3,NA
CASSFREGETQYF,TRBV7-3,NA
CASSGQGGRQFF,TRBV25-1,NA
CASGRRQWAFF,TRBV6-5,NA
CASSLRGQGGETQYF,TRBV27,NA
CASSSGEKLFF,TRBV11-2,NA
CASSLGSQWEQYF,TRBV5-6,NA
CASSTSGGFYEQYF,TRBV10-2,NA
CASSLERQGADGLTF,TRBV7-9,NA
CASSLGTGGNEKLFF,TRBV5-1,once
CASSQNRGTVNDEQYF,TRBV4-1,once
CASSQGLGANPHYEQYF,TRBV4-3,NA
CASNLGTGLEEETQYF,TRBV7-9,NA
CSVSSVDWKYNEQFF,TRBV29-1,once
CSVRSSGSWQETQYF,TRBV29-1,NA